These 17 T cell receptor beta chains were sequenced from one sample in a study of CD8 T cells in Susac syndrome. Random hexamers primed reverse transcription of about 0.5 to 1 ug RNA. Using its own MiXCR run on the immunoSEQ multiplex PCR reads, TCRdb lists one record per CDR3 protein. The sample consists of 210,000 or so distinct CDR3 sequences, about 94% of them appearing once. The sequenced sample was CD4+ T cells from PBMCs. All receptors come from a human donor with Susac syndrome.

The J gene is TRBJ1-3, the V gene TRBV30; 9 bases align to TRBD1. Unmatched junction bases numbered 6, after V lost 5 bases and J lost 4 bases. This CDR3 spans 14 amino acids. CDR1 and CDR2 from the germline V gene are GTSNPN and SVGIG (reference sequence). As DNA, the CDR3 is TGTGCCTGGGGAAGGACAGGGGTCGGAAACACCATATATTTT. It codes for CAWGRTGVGNTIYF.

The chain combines TRBV29-1 with TRBJ1-1; D possibly corresponds to TRBD1 (6 bases). CDR1 is SQVTM and CDR2 is ANQGSEA in the germline V gene. The V and J ends lost 7 bases and 4 bases respectively, with 13 bases between them. CDR3 length: 12 residues. The CDR3 is CSAAKQGTEAFF. DNA of the CDR3: TGCAGCGCAGCCAAACAGGGCACTGAAGCTTTCTTT.

CDR3 region: CASSLIGTGGNQPQHF. In nucleotides, the CDR3 is TGTGCCAGCAGCTTAATAGGGACCGGCGGCAATCAGCCCCAGCATTTT. The chain recombines TRBV11-2 with TRBJ1-5; perhaps TRBD1 as D (5 bases). V lost 2 bases and J 2 bases, leaving 13 bases between the germline ends. The CDR3 has 16 amino acids. Germline CDR1 reads SGHAT; CDR2 reads FQNNGV.

The V call is TRBV7-9, the J call TRBJ2-5; a weak D match, TRBD1 (5 bases). With 5 bases removed from V and 5 bases from J, the gap between germline ends came to 24 bases. The CDR3 covers 17 residues. CDR1 and CDR2 (germline): SEHNR, FQNEAQ (reference sequence). CDR3 DNA sequence: TGTGCCAGCAGCCCGGCCGTAGGGGCCCAAACAGGCGAGACCCAGTACTTC. Translating it yields CASSPAVGAQTGETQYF.

CDR3 nucleotide sequence: TGTGCCAGCAGCGTAGAACGGGGGGTAACAGATACGCAGTATTTT. Translating gives CASSVERGVTDTQYF. This chain joins TRBV9 and TRBJ2-3; TRBD2 agrees at 7 bases. This CDR3 region has 15 residues. The J segment lost 3 bases and the V segment lost 0 bases, leaving 4 bases of the junction unmatched. Germline values: CDR1 SGDLS, CDR2 YYNGEE.

The rearrangement links TRBV4-2 to TRBJ1-2; no clear D. The germline gives CDR1 LGHNA, CDR2 YNFKEQ. This CDR3 spans 13 amino acids. Deletions cut 0 bases from V and 4 bases from J, with 6 bases between. The CDR3 spells CASSQDPSYGYTF. In DNA, the CDR3 is TGTGCCAGCAGCCAAGACCCAAGCTATGGCTACACCTTC.

The J gene is TRBJ2-7, the V gene TRBV12-3 or TRBV12-4; no clear D gene. Trimming took 4 bases from V and 0 from J, leaving 10 bases between them. The CDR3 has 14 amino acids. The CDR3 spells CASSSMGFSYEQYF. The CDR3 DNA is TGTGCCAGCAGTTCCATGGGATTCTCCTACGAGCAGTACTTC.

The chain is built from TRBV9 and TRBJ1-1, with D possibly being TRBD1 (6 bases). This CDR3 is built from 15 residues. Trimming removed 5 bases from V and 12 bases from J, with 26 bases in between. Germline assignment: CDR1 SGDLS and CDR2 YYNGEE. CDR3 in DNA: TGTGCCAGCAGTACTCAATCACGAGGGCAGGGGAGGACTTTCTTT. Translating it yields CASSTQSRGQGRTFF. The full variable domain, with the rest looked up from reference TRBV9 and TRBJ1-1, is DSGVTQTPKHLITATGQRVTLRCSPRSGDLSVYWYQQSLDQGLQFLIQYYNGEERAKGNILERFSAQQFPDLHSELNLSSLELGDSALYFCASSTQSRGQGRTFFGQGTRLTVV.

The V and J genes are TRBV27 and TRBJ2-7; possible D gene TRBD2, 6 bases. Germline V gives CDR1 MNHEY, CDR2 SMNVEV (reference sequence). Between the trimmed V and J ends, which lost 0 bases and 2 bases, there was a span of 17 bases. The CDR3 spans 17 residues. The CDR3 DNA follows: TGTGCCAGCAGTTTATCCCCCGACGGAGGGGTACCCTACGAGCAGTACTTC. Its translation: CASSLSPDGGVPYEQYF.

This clonotype was seen a few times. CDR3 protein: CASSLEGEQFF. CDR3 DNA sequence: TGTGCCAGCAGCTTAGAGGGTGAGCAGTTCTTC. The chain is built from TRBV7-2 and TRBJ2-1; D is undetermined. The CDR3 totals 11 residues. V was clipped by 1 base and J by 9 bases, with 4 bases between them. Germline V gene sequence: CDR1 SGHTA, CDR2 FQGNSA.

V gene TRBV7-2 combines with J gene TRBJ2-7; TRBD1 might be the D (6 bases). V was shortened by 6 bases and J by 2 bases, with 17 bases between the two germline ends. Germline V CDR1 and CDR2: SGHTA, FQGNSA. This CDR3 spans 15 amino acids. Here the CDR3 DNA reads TGTGCCAGCAGGGCTGGGACATTAGGGGCCTACGAGCAGTACTTC. Protein: CASRAGTLGAYEQYF.

The V and J genes are TRBV5-6 and TRBJ2-1, with D perhaps matching TRBD1 (7 bases). The CDR3 runs to 15 residues. The germline V gene has CDR1 SGHDT and CDR2 YYEEEE. V was pared by 2 bases and J by 8 bases, with 17 bases between. CDR3 bases: TGTGCCAGCAGCTTTACAGGGGCCCCGGGGGATGAGCAGTTCTTC. It encodes CASSFTGAPGDEQFF.

V and J are TRBV7-3 and TRBJ2-6; D is ambiguous. Per the germline V gene, CDR1 is SGHTA and CDR2 is FQGTGA. V lost 7 bases to trimming and J lost 4 bases, with 8 bases between them. This CDR3 spans 13 amino acids. CDR3: CASTGQGANVLTF. The CDR3 DNA is TGTGCCAGCACTGGGCAGGGGGCCAACGTCCTGACTTTC.

The CDR3 DNA reads as TGTGCCAGCAGCCCCTCCAGGACAGGGGACTATGGCTACACCTTC. Its translation is CASSPSRTGDYGYTF. The chain uses TRBV11-2 and TRBJ1-2, with 9 bases identical to TRBD1. Germline V gene data show CDR1 as SGHAT and CDR2 as FQNNGV. With V trimmed by 5 bases and J by 3 bases, 7 bases remained unmatched. CDR3 length equals 15 residues. Together with reference TRBV11-2 and TRBJ1-2, the CDR3 gives the full variable domain: EAGVAQSPRYKIIEKRQSVAFWCNPISGHATLYWYQQILGQGPKLLIQFQNNGVVDDSQLPKDRFSAERLKGVDSTLKIQPAKLEDSAVYLCASSPSRTGDYGYTFGSGTRLTVV.

This chain uses TRBV11-2 with TRBJ1-2; the D is unclear. Deletions cut 0 bases from V and 4 bases from J, with 12 bases between. The CDR3 contains 15 residues. The germline V gene encodes CDR1 SGHAT and CDR2 FQNNGV. The CDR3 is CASSLDWRLGYGYTF. In DNA, the CDR3 is TGTGCCAGCAGCTTAGATTGGCGACTTGGCTATGGCTACACCTTC.

The chain links TRBV28 to TRBJ1-2; D ambiguous. This CDR3 is 13 amino acids long. V was trimmed by 6 bases and J by 8 bases, leaving 16 bases between them. The V gene's germline CDR1 is MDHEN and CDR2 SYDVKM. The CDR3 here is CASREVLGKGYTF. The CDR3 DNA reads as TGTGCCAGCAGAGAGGTGTTAGGGAAAGGCTACACCTTC.

J is TRBJ2-1 and V is TRBV9; 10 bases are shared with TRBD1. CDR1 is SGDLS and CDR2 is YYNGEE in the germline V gene. V lost 4 bases and J lost 7; bases outside the gene matches: 11. The CDR3 has 16 amino acids. CDR3 in amino acids: CASSTRGTGEKNEQFF. DNA for the CDR3: TGTGCCAGCAGCACCCGGGGGACAGGGGAAAAAAATGAGCAGTTCTTC.